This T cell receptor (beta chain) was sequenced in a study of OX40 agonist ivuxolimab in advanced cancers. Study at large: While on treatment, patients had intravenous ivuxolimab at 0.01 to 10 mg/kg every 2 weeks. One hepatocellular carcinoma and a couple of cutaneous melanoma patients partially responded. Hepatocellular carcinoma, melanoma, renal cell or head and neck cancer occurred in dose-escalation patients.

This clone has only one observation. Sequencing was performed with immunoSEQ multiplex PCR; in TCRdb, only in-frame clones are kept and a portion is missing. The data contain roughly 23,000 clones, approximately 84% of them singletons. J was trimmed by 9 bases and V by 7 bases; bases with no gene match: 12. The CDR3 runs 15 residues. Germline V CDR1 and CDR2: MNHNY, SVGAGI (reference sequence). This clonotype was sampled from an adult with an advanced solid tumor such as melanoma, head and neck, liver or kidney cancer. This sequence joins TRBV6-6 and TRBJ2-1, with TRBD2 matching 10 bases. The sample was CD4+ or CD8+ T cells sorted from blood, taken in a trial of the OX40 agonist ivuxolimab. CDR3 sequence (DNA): TGTGCCAGCACCCCCGAACGGACTAGCGGTGGTGAGCAGTTCTTC. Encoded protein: CASTPERTSGGEQFF.